This T cell receptor (beta chain) was profiled in a study of blood T cell repertoires in COVID-19. At the level of the study: COVID-19 samples from acute and convalescent phases originated in the United States, Italy and Spain. Nucleic acid was either cDNA or gDNA, and it came from T cells, B-cell-depleted T cells, or PBMCs.

This clone turned up a few times. At the DNA level, this CDR3 is encoded by other sequences in the same sample as well. Per the original data handling: Counts of nucleated cells, estimated from reference gene primer amplification, were obtained. Only in-frame clones appear in the TCRdb table, and some are missing; sequencing was by immunoSEQ multiplex PCR. V, J and clone size were drawn from that table, and D and trimming were deduced from the DNA. The table shows fewer than 200,000 clones, with roughly 80% occurring only once. This TCR was sampled from a human donor in a cohort sampled during active COVID-19. Sequenced input: peripheral blood.

Here the CDR3 reads CASSAGASYEQYF. The CDR3 coding sequence is TGTGCCAGCTCCGCGGGGGCGAGCTACGAGCAGTACTTC. This chain connects TRBV19 to TRBJ2-7, with a tentative D call TRBD2 (7 bases). V was shortened by 9 bases and J by 3 bases, with 15 bases between the two germline ends. The germline gives CDR1 LNHDA, CDR2 SQIVND (reference sequence). CDR3 length: 13 amino acids.